A single sample gave rise to the 18 T cell receptor beta chains below, sequenced in a study of technical replicates of blood from a few donors. Repertoires were generated with immunoSEQ multiplex PCR, while TCRdb's copy carries only in-frame clones and drops some. The sample has more than 55,000 clones; around 94% are singletons. Material: T cells isolated from PBMCs. These receptors were collected from a human donor in good health.

This clone came up once. The chain carries TRBV5-1 and TRBJ2-4; 7 bases line up with TRBD2. Germline assignment: CDR1 SGHRS and CDR2 YFSETQ. V shed 4 bases, J shed 1 base, and the junction held 5 bases outside the gene matches. There are 15 residues in the CDR3. This CDR3 is CASSVWGGAKNIQYF. As DNA, the CDR3 is TGCGCCAGCAGCGTGTGGGGGGGGGCCAAAAACATTCAGTACTTC. Complete variable domain (other parts from reference TRBV5-1 and TRBJ2-4): KAGVTQTPRYLIKTRGQQVTLSCSPISGHRSVSWYQQTPGQGLQFLFEYFSETQRNKGNFPGRFSGRQFSNSRSEMNVSTLELGDSALYLCASSVWGGAKNIQYFGAGTRLSVL.

This chain joins TRBV7-3 and TRBJ2-3; no definite D call. Trimming removed 5 bases at V and 10 bases at J, with 7 bases between. Germline values: CDR1 SGHTA, CDR2 FQGTGA. The length of the CDR3 is 10 residues. The CDR3 spells CASSTCSQYF. CDR3 in DNA: TGTGCCAGCAGCACATGTTCGCAGTATTTT.

This chain connects TRBV5-4 to TRBJ2-7; 10 bases fit TRBD2. This CDR3 has 15 amino acids. Germline V CDR1 and CDR2: SGHNT, YYREEE (reference sequence). The trim removed 4 bases at V and 2 bases at J, leaving 6 bases unmatched. For the CDR3, the DNA is TGTGCCAGCAGCCTTAGCGGGAGGTCGGCCTACGAGCAGTACTTC. Translating gives CASSLSGRSAYEQYF.

In this sample, this clone turned up once. The chain links TRBV28 to TRBJ1-2; no clear D gene. The germline V gene has CDR1 MDHEN and CDR2 SYDVKM. CDR3 length: 13 amino acids. V dropped 7 bases and J dropped 1 base, with 10 bases sitting between them. As DNA, the CDR3 is TGTGCCAGCACCGCAACTGGTAACTATGGCTACACCTTC. Amino acid sequence: CASTATGNYGYTF.

This clone came up a few times. The rearrangement uses TRBV5-6 and TRBJ2-7, with TRBD1 identical over 8 bases. Unmatched junction bases numbered 10, after V lost 0 bases and J lost 5 bases. Looked up from germline, CDR1 is SGHDT and CDR2 is YYEEEE. The CDR3 consists of 16 residues. Written as DNA, the CDR3 is TGTGCCAGCAGCTTGGTCGAGACAGGGGATGGGAACGAGCAGTACTTC. Its translation is CASSLVETGDGNEQYF.

The chain couples TRBV5-6 to TRBJ2-1; 7 bases are a match to TRBD2. CDR1 is SGHDT and CDR2 is YYEEEE in the germline V gene. V lost 4 bases to trimming and J lost 3 bases; unmatched junction nucleotides: 19. CDR3 size: 19 residues. The CDR3 is CASSRRWLAEPRNYNEQFF. The DNA for the CDR3 is TGTGCCAGCAGCCGGAGATGGCTAGCGGAACCCCGGAACTACAATGAGCAGTTCTTC.

The chain links TRBV29-1 to TRBJ2-7; TRBD1 might be the D (5 bases). The germline gives CDR1 SQVTM, CDR2 ANQGSEA. The CDR3 runs 12 residues. V was clipped by 3 bases and J by 3 bases, with 9 bases between them. CDR3 in amino acids: CSVEGRGYEQYF. CDR3 DNA: TGCAGCGTTGAGGGAAGGGGCTACGAGCAGTACTTC.

The chain employs TRBV29-1 and TRBJ2-5; D possibly corresponds to TRBD1 (6 bases). CDR3 length: 12 residues. Trimming cost V 6 bases and J 0 bases, with 8 bases left between them. From germline, CDR1 is SQVTM and CDR2 ANQGSEA. CDR3: CSVDRYQETQYF. The DNA for the CDR3 is TGCAGCGTCGACAGGTACCAAGAGACCCAGTACTTC.

This clone was seen a single time. The V and J genes are TRBV7-2 and TRBJ2-5, with D perhaps matching TRBD2 (5 bases). The CDR3 extends over 14 amino acids. The V end lost 2 bases, the J end lost 1 base, and 8 bases lay between the germline ends. Per germline, CDR1 SGHTA and CDR2 FQGNSA. The CDR3 protein is CASSLNAGQETQYF. The CDR3 bases are TGTGCCAGCAGCTTAAATGCGGGCCAAGAGACCCAGTACTTC. The full variable domain, its missing parts supplied by reference TRBV7-2 and TRBJ2-5, is GAGVSQSPSNKVTEKGKDVELRCDPISGHTALYWYRQSLGQGLEFLIYFQGNSAPDKSGLPSDRFSAERTGGSVSTLTIQRTQQEDSAVYLCASSLNAGQETQYFGPGTRLLVL.

CDR3 in amino acids: CSVESPGQGSYEQYF. The CDR3 DNA follows: TGCAGCGTTGAGTCCCCGGGACAGGGCTCCTACGAGCAGTACTTC. J is TRBJ2-7 and V is TRBV29-1, with TRBD1 matching 9 bases. V was clipped by 3 bases and J by 0 bases; unmatched bases: 6. CDR1 and CDR2 (germline): SQVTM, ANQGSEA. The CDR3 runs 15 residues.

This clone was seen just once. The J gene is TRBJ2-5, the V gene TRBV7-6, with no clear D. This CDR3 is built from 12 residues. V lost 2 bases to trimming and J lost 1 base, with 2 bases between them. Germline CDR1 SGHVS, CDR2 FNYEAQ. CDR3 residues: CASSLLQETQYF. In nucleotides, the CDR3 is TGTGCCAGCAGCTTACTCCAAGAGACCCAGTACTTC.

This rearrangement joins TRBV27 to TRBJ1-2, with 9 bases matching TRBD1. The CDR3 totals 16 residues. V dropped 5 bases and J dropped 0; count of bases not matched to a gene: 7. Germline V gene data show CDR1 as MNHEY and CDR2 as SMNVEV (reference sequence). CDR3 nucleotides: TGTGCCAGCAGTCCACGGGACAGGGAAGCTAACTATGGCTACACCTTC. Its protein is CASSPRDREANYGYTF.

The J gene is TRBJ2-3, the V gene TRBV7-9, with a tentative D call TRBD2 (6 bases). Trimming removed 4 bases at V and 5 bases at J, with 13 bases between. The germline V gene encodes CDR1 SEHNR and CDR2 FQNEAQ (reference sequence). The CDR3 is 14 residues long. The CDR3 nucleotides read TGTGCCAGCAGCTCGCGGGGACGGGAAGATACGCAGTATTTT. Translated: CASSSRGREDTQYF.

The chain uses TRBV4-1 and TRBJ1-6; tentative D call: TRBD1 (6 bases). This CDR3 has 16 residues. Per germline, CDR1 MGHRA and CDR2 YSYEKL. V lost 1 base, J lost 4 bases, and 11 bases lay in between. DNA for the CDR3: TGCGCCAGCAGCCAAGGTCAGGGGCCGTATAATTCACCCCTCCACTTT. Translation gives CASSQGQGPYNSPLHF.

The gene calls are TRBV2 and TRBJ1-5; no reliable D call. Germline lookup yields CDR1 SNHLY and CDR2 FYNNEI. The CDR3 covers 14 residues. Trimming shortened V by 3 bases and J by 2 bases, and 8 bases separated the two germline ends. CDR3 DNA: TGTGCCAGCAGTGATCTCCGGGGCAATCAGCCCCAGCATTTT. Translated: CASSDLRGNQPQHF.

This chain links TRBV11-2 with TRBJ2-3; weak D call: TRBD2 (6 bases). Germline loops: CDR1 SGHAT, CDR2 FQNNGV. This CDR3 comprises 15 residues. The V end lost 5 bases, the J end lost 4 bases, and 16 bases lay between the germline ends. The CDR3 sequence is CASSLGVVAADTQYF. CDR3 nucleotides: TGTGCCAGCAGCCTGGGGGTGGTAGCGGCAGATACGCAGTATTTT.

The chain joins TRBV6-1 to TRBJ2-7, with 7 bases lining up with TRBD1. With 4 bases clipped from V and 3 bases from J, the junction kept 9 bases outside the gene matches. Germline V gene data show CDR1 as MNHNS and CDR2 as SASEGT. The CDR3 spans 15 residues. The CDR3 region has the DNA TGTGCCAGCAGTGTGAATCCGGGACAGCGCTACGAGCAGTACTTC. Amino acid sequence: CASSVNPGQRYEQYF.

This clone occurred once. This chain joins TRBV14 and TRBJ2-7; weak D call: TRBD2 (5 bases). CDR3 size: 14 residues. Per the germline V gene, CDR1 is SGHDN and CDR2 is FVKESK. Trimming removed 0 bases from V and 0 bases from J, with 6 bases in between. The CDR3 region is CASSQDGNSYEQYF. CDR3 sequence (DNA): TGTGCCAGCAGCCAAGACGGGAACTCCTACGAGCAGTACTTC.